This T cell receptor (beta chain) is from a study of blood T cell repertoires in COVID-19 (dated by TCRdb to about 2020). Concerning the study at large: Samples covering the acute and convalescent phases of COVID-19 were provided by collaborators in the United States, Italy and Spain. The material from the prospective study consisted of cDNA or gDNA derived from T cells, B-cell-depleted T cells, or PBMCs. Subjects who had been exposed to COVID-19, were actively infected with it, or had recovered from it provided the deeply sampled blood TCRbeta repertoires that made up the dataset. The repertoires were released in a freely available public database meant as a resource for research on the immune response to SARS-CoV-2. Samples were obtained from the ongoing ImmuneRACE study (first 160 participants) and from about 1,300 subjects provided by 6 global collaborators. A de-identified subject ID, COVID-19 status, age in years and sex were almost always included in the sample metadata. Where HLA class I and class II types were available, the types were taken from metadata supplied by the sample provider, not from assay-based typing.

TCRbeta CDR3 regions were amplified from genomic DNA using the immunoSEQ Assay, a bias-controlled multiplex PCR. The authors processed their data as follows. The number of nucleated cells in each sample was estimated by amplification of reference gene primers within the assay. Sequence reads were collapsed and filtered to measure the absolute abundance of every unique TCRbeta CDR3 rearrangement. For each sample, productive Simpson clonality was calculated as the square root of Simpson's diversity index across productive rearrangements. TCRdb obtained this table from immuneACCESS and retained in-frame rearrangements with V and J assigned. These tables miss some clones; where compared with another copy, unresolved V genes account for less than half of the shortfall, and the remainder is unexplained. Clonal size and the V and J genes are those of that table, whereas D and trimming came from the DNA. Recorded for this sample are about 240,000 clones; around 86% of them occurred a single time. Of the sample, roughly 8.2% is held by the ten largest clones.

At one collaborating source in Seattle, patients were enrolled during active infection and were followed longitudinally through the course of disease. Each collaborating institution followed its own protocols to collect whole blood in K2EDTA tubes. Collaborator samples were shipped for TCRbeta analysis as frozen whole blood, isolated PBMCs, or DNA extracted from either sample type. Broad study findings and their caveats: How much clinical and demographic metadata was included differed by source and by participant, and the metadata was provided uncurated.

Worth noting for this clone: No cognate antigen has been identified for it. Base qualities are not at hand, and no much larger clone is one base apart.

The sequenced sample was peripheral blood. The TCR sequence derives from a woman aged 80 or older with COVID-19, enrolled during active disease.

The CDR3 protein sequence reads: CAISRGLANEQFF. The nucleotide sequence reads TGTGCCATCTCCCGGGGACTAGCCAATGAGCAGTTCTTC. The V and J genes are TRBV7-8 and TRBJ2-1; 9 of the junction bases match TRBD2. Clipping removes 10 bases from V and 6 bases from J, with 7 as the unmatched junction base count. As encoded in the germline V gene, CDR1 is SGHVS while CDR2 is FQNEAQ. The CDR3 holds 13 amino acids from the cysteine to the phenylalanine. Just the 39-base CDR3 DNA is kept, in frame starting at base 1. Beyond the CDR3, the reference TRBV7-8 and TRBJ2-1 genes provide the residues; the full variable domain reads: GAGVSQSPRYKVAKRGQDVALRCDPISGHVSLFWYQQALGQGPEFLTYFQNEAQLDKSGLPSDRFFAERPEGSVSTLKIQRTQQEDSAVYLCAISRGLANEQFFGPGTRLTVL.